This T cell receptor beta chain was retrieved from a study of T cell responses to AZD1222 COVID-19 vaccine. Notes on this clone: Its specificity is not known.

From germline, CDR1 is MDHEN and CDR2 SYDVKM. The CDR3 is 15 amino acids. The V gene lost 6 bases and the J gene lost 5 bases, with 20 bases spanning the gap. Clones were sequenced by immunoSEQ multiplex PCR, and TCRdb holds only the in-frame ones, with some missing. The repertoire has approximately 130,000 clones, 80% to 95% of them found once; the top ten carry 1.1%. Study-level points and caveats: The breadth and depth of Spike-specific TCRs increased once two AZD1222 doses had been given.

This TCR was sampled from an adult in good health. The material was peripheral blood, obtained on day 0 of AZD1222 vaccination. J is TRBJ2-7 and V is TRBV28, with TRBD2 as a possible D gene (6 bases). The CDR3 DNA reads TGTGCCAGCAGGTCCGGGACTCAGAAGGTTGACGAGCAGTACTTC. As protein: CASRSGTQKVDEQYF.